This passage covers 17 T cell receptor beta chains from one sample sequenced in a study of CD8 T cells in Susac syndrome. When the RNA was reverse transcribed, random hexamers were used with an input of about 0.5 to 1 ug. Via MiXCR, TCRdb re-called the immunoSEQ multiplex PCR reads, giving one row per CDR3 protein. The sample has about 18,000 distinct CDR3 sequences, approximately 95% seen once; the top ten hold less than 0.3%. The sample comprised CD8+ T cells from PBMCs. Receptors originate from a human donor in good health.

V usage is TRBV27 and J usage is TRBJ2-7; 7 positions agree with TRBD1. The germline V gene encodes CDR1 MNHEY and CDR2 SMNVEV (reference sequence). CDR3 length: 14 residues. The J segment lost 2 bases and the V segment lost 5 bases, leaving 6 bases of the junction unmatched. CDR3 protein: CASSGGQVAYEQYF. CDR3 DNA sequence: TGTGCCAGCAGTGGAGGACAGGTAGCCTACGAGCAGTACTTC.

CDR3 sequence reads: CSAREGQGWETQYF. Written as DNA, the CDR3 is TGCAGTGCTAGAGAGGGTCAGGGTTGGGAGACCCAGTACTTC. V usage is TRBV20-1 and J usage is TRBJ2-5; D is possibly TRBD1 (5 bases). Trimming removed 0 bases from V and 5 bases from J, with 13 bases in between. The CDR3 loop spans 14 amino acids. Per germline, CDR1 DFQATT and CDR2 SNEGSKA (reference sequence).

The rearrangement joins TRBV29-1 to TRBJ1-5; no clear D gene. Between the trimmed V and J ends, which lost 4 bases and 3 bases, there was a span of 22 bases. Germline values: CDR1 SQVTM, CDR2 ANQGSEA. The CDR3 sequence is 17 residues long. CDR3 in amino acids: CSVVEGPLRGHNQPQHF. CDR3 nucleotide sequence: TGCAGCGTTGTAGAGGGCCCACTAAGAGGGCACAATCAGCCCCAGCATTTT.

The genes are TRBV24-1 and TRBJ2-2, with D tentatively TRBD1 (5 bases). Trimming removed 3 bases at V and 5 bases at J, with 9 bases between. Per germline, CDR1 KGHDR and CDR2 SFDVKD. The CDR3 has 14 residues. The CDR3 protein is CATSDVGQTGELFF. The CDR3 DNA is TGTGCCACCAGTGATGTAGGACAAACCGGGGAGCTGTTTTTT.

The chain carries TRBV7-6 and TRBJ2-7; perhaps D is TRBD1 or TRBD2 (5 bases each). Trimming took 3 bases from V and 3 from J, leaving 9 bases between them. Germline V gene lookup returns CDR1 SGHVS and CDR2 FNYEAQ. The CDR3 totals 13 residues. The DNA of the CDR3 is TGTGCCAGCAGCTTGGGACCGAACTACGAGCAGTACGTC. Translation gives CASSLGPNYEQYV.

The chain employs TRBV14 and TRBJ2-3; 13 bases map to TRBD2. With 1 base clipped from V and 3 bases from J, the junction kept 10 bases outside the gene matches. Per the germline V gene, CDR1 is SGHDN and CDR2 is FVKESK. CDR3 size: 19 residues. CDR3 in DNA: TGTGCCAGCAGCCAAGGACTAGCGGGAGGACTAACGGGTACAGATACGCAGTATTTT. As protein: CASSQGLAGGLTGTDTQYF. Variable domain in full (rest from reference TRBV14 and TRBJ2-3): EAGVTQFPSHSVIEKGQTVTLRCDPISGHDNLYWYRRVMGKEIKFLLHFVKESKQDESGMPNNRFLAERTGGTYSTLKVQPAELEDSGVYFCASSQGLAGGLTGTDTQYFGPGTRLTVL.

Points on this clonotype: One end of the junction fails to match germline, which may point to a read error. The V call is TRBV12-5, the J call TRBJ2-2, with 7 nucleotides matching TRBD2. Germline CDR1 and CDR2: LGHNT and FRNRAP. The CDR3 spans 14 residues. Here the CDR3 reads CASGRSGNPGELFF. CDR3 coding DNA: TGTGCTAGTGGTAGGAGCGGGAACCCCGGGGAGCTGTTTTTT.

As DNA, the CDR3 is TGTGCCAGCAGTTCTAGCGGGAGCCATTACGAGCAGTACGTC. As protein: CASSSSGSHYEQYV. V gene TRBV28 combines with J gene TRBJ2-7; 10 bases are shared with TRBD2. Per germline, CDR1 MDHEN and CDR2 SYDVKM. Unmatched junction bases numbered 4, after V lost 4 bases and J lost 4 bases. The CDR3 extends over 14 amino acids.

The chain carries TRBV7-3 and TRBJ2-1; 7 positions agree with TRBD2. This CDR3 has 17 residues. V lost 2 bases and J lost 5; bases outside the gene matches: 12. The germline gives CDR1 SGHTA, CDR2 FQGTGA. The chain's CDR3 is CASSLGIRDYAHNEQFF. DNA of the CDR3: TGTGCCAGCAGCTTAGGCATCCGGGACTATGCCCACAATGAGCAGTTCTTC. The complete variable domain, with remaining parts taken from reference TRBV7-3 and TRBJ2-1, reads GAGVSQTPSNKVTEKGKYVELRCDPISGHTALYWYRQSLGQGPEFLIYFQGTGAADDSGLPNDRFFAVRPEGSVSTLKIQRTERGDSAVYLCASSLGIRDYAHNEQFFGPGTRLTVL.

This clonotype has a single count. The V gene is TRBV5-1, the J gene TRBJ2-7, with D perhaps TRBD1 (6 bases). From germline, CDR1 is SGHRS and CDR2 YFSETQ. V lost 1 base and J lost 2, with 10 bases in between. The CDR3 totals 14 residues. The CDR3 reads CASSLSGEPYEQYF. DNA of the CDR3: TGCGCCAGCAGCTTGTCAGGGGAACCCTACGAGCAGTACTTC.

This rearrangement joins TRBV7-9 to TRBJ2-7; weak D call: TRBD2 (5 bases). Per germline, CDR1 SEHNR and CDR2 FQNEAQ (reference sequence). Trimming cost V 5 bases and J 5 bases, with 10 bases left between them. This CDR3 is built from 12 residues. In DNA form, the CDR3 reads TGTGCCAGCAGCCAGGACTCAAACGAGCAGTACTTC. Translated: CASSQDSNEQYF.

About this clonotype itself: Its ends do not fully match the called genes, so a read error is possible. The V call is TRBV7-7, the J call TRBJ2-1, with TRBD2 matching 11 bases. The CDR3 covers 15 residues. Germline V CDR1 and CDR2: SSHAT, FNYEAQ (reference sequence). The CDR3: CASSLAGGPYNEQFF. The CDR3 coding sequence is TGTGCTAGCAGCCTAGCGGGGGGCCCTTACAATGAGCAGTTCTTC.

This chain connects TRBV11-2 to TRBJ1-2; 9 bases are a match to TRBD1. The germline V gene has CDR1 SGHAT and CDR2 FQNNGV. With V trimmed by 5 bases and J by 6 bases, 10 bases remained unmatched. CDR3 length: 15 residues. The CDR3 loop is CASSLRQGVIHGYTF. DNA of the CDR3: TGTGCCAGCAGCCTCCGACAGGGGGTAATTCATGGCTACACCTTC.

V is TRBV7-9 and J is TRBJ2-1; D possibly corresponds to TRBD2 (7 bases). The germline V gene has CDR1 SEHNR and CDR2 FQNEAQ (reference sequence). CDR3 length: 14 residues. The germline V and J ends were trimmed by 8 bases and 5 bases, with 16 bases remaining between them. The CDR3 here is CASWVREGDNEQFF. The CDR3 DNA is TGTGCCAGCTGGGTTAGGGAGGGGGACAATGAGCAGTTCTTC.

CDR3 sequence reads: CASSFRYSTDTQYF. The CDR3 DNA follows: TGCGCCAGCAGCTTTCGTTACAGCACAGATACGCAGTATTTT. The chain carries TRBV5-1 and TRBJ2-3; no clear D gene. With 2 bases removed from V and 0 bases from J, the gap between germline ends came to 7 bases. Germline V gene lookup returns CDR1 SGHRS and CDR2 YFSETQ. The CDR3 covers 14 residues.

The V and J genes are TRBV4-2 and TRBJ2-6; D unclear. CDR1 is LGHNA and CDR2 is YNFKEQ in the germline V gene. Trimming removed 0 bases from V and 4 bases from J, with 16 bases in between. The CDR3 is 18 amino acids. The CDR3: CASSQEYDGVMGANVLTF. The CDR3, as DNA: TGTGCCAGCAGCCAAGAATACGATGGGGTGATGGGGGCCAACGTCCTGACTTTC.

Turning to this clonotype: The junction departs from the called germline gene at one end, perhaps through a read error. This rearrangement joins TRBV7-6 to TRBJ2-1; possibly TRBD2 for D (5 bases). Per the germline V gene, CDR1 is SGHVS and CDR2 is FNYEAQ. CDR3 length: 13 residues. The CDR3 loop reads CASSQRGNKEQFF. The CDR3 DNA follows: TGTGCCAGCAGCCAACGGGGAAACAAAGAGCAGTTCTTC. Filled out from reference TRBV7-6 and TRBJ2-1, the complete variable domain reads GAGVSQSPRYKVTKRGQDVALRCDPISGHVSLYWYRQALGQGPEFLTYFNYEAQQDKSGLPNDRFSAERPEGSISTLTIQRTEQRDSAMYRCASSQRGNKEQFFGPGTRLTVL.